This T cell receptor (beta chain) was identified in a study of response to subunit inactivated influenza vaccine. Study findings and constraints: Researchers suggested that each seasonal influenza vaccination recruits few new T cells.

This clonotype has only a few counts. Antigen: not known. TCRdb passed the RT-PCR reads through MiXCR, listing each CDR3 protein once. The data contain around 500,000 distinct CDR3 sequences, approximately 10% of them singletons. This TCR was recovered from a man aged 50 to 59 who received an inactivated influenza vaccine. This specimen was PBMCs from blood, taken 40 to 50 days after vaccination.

The CDR3 nucleotides are TGTGCCAGCAGTTTAACGGGACAGGGAACCGGGGAGCTGTTTTTT. This sequence encodes CASSLTGQGTGELFF. This rearrangement joins TRBV28 to TRBJ2-2; TRBD1 agrees at 9 bases. The CDR3 contains 15 residues. V lost 2 bases to trimming and J lost 5 bases; unmatched junction nucleotides: 3. Per germline, CDR1 MDHEN and CDR2 SYDVKM. The whole variable domain, filled in from reference TRBV28 and TRBJ2-2, reads DVKVTQSSRYLVKRTGEKVFLECVQDMDHENMFWYRQDPGLGLRLIYFSYDVKMKEKGDIPEGYSVSREKKERFSLILESASTNQTSMYLCASSLTGQGTGELFFGEGSRLTVL.